This T cell receptor beta chain was recorded in a study of blood T cell repertoires in COVID-19. Study in general: T cells, B-cell-depleted T cells, or PBMCs provided the cDNA or gDNA that served as material.

The germline gives CDR1 MNHEY, CDR2 SVGEGT. The CDR3 has 15 residues. V lost 5 bases, J lost 5 bases, and 18 bases lay in between. Profiled with immunoSEQ multiplex PCR; TCRdb holds only in-frame clones, not every one. This sample yields some 150,000 clones, of which more than 80% are seen a single time; 15% belongs to the top ten. This receptor was taken from a woman in her thirties or forties with acute or convalescent COVID-19. V gene TRBV6-2 or TRBV6-3 combines with J gene TRBJ1-1, with D maybe TRBD1 (5 bases). The sequenced material came from peripheral blood. The CDR3 loop reads CASSDLGTGGTEAFF. The CDR3 DNA sequence: TGTGCCAGCAGTGACCTAGGGACCGGGGGAACTGAAGCTTTCTTT.